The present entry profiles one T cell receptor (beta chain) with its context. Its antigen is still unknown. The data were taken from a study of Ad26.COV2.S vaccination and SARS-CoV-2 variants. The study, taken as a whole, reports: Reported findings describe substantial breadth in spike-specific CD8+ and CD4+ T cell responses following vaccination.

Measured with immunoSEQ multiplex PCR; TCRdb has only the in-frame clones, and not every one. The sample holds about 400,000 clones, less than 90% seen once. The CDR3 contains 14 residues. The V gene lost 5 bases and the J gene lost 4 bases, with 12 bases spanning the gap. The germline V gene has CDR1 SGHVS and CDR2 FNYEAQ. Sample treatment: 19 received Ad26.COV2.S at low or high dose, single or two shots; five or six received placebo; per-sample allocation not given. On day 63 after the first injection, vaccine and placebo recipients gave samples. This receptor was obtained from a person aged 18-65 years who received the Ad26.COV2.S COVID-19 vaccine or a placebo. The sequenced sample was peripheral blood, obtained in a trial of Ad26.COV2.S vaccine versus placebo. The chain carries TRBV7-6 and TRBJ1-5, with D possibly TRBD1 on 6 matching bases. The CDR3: CASSPGTNNQPQHF. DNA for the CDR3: TGTGCCAGCAGCCCCGGGACAAATAATCAGCCCCAGCATTTT.